The text below deals with one T cell receptor (beta chain). The data are from a study of T cell changes during pregnancy in multiple sclerosis. Produced via immunoSEQ multiplex PCR; TCRdb's table is partial and in-frame only. The table has 20,000 to 25,000 clones, around nine tenths seen once. The CDR3 length is 15 residues. The J segment lost 0 bases and the V segment lost 3 bases, leaving 2 bases of the junction unmatched. Germline CDR1 SGHAT, CDR2 FQNNGV. The gene calls are TRBV11-2 and TRBJ2-3, with TRBD1 matching 8 bases. The receptor was isolated from a female donor with multiple sclerosis, enrolled in a pregnancy study. Sample: CD8+ T cells from peripheral blood mononuclear cells, taken in the first trimester of pregnancy. The CDR3 nucleotides read TGTGCCAGCAGCTTGAGACAGGGGAGCACAGATACGCAGTATTTT. Translation: CASSLRQGSTDTQYF.